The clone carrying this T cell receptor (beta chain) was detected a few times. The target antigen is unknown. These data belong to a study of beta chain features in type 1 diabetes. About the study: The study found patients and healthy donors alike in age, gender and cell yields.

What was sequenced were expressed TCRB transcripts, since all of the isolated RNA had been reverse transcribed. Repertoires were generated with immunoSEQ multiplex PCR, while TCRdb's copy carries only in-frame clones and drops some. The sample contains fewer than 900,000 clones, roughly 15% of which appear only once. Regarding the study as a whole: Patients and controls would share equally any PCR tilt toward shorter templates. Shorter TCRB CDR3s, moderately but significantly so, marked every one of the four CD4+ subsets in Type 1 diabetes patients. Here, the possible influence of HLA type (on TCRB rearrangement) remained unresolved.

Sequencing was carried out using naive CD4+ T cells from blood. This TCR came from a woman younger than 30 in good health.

The CDR3 protein is CASTDRGPNTGELFF. CDR3 in DNA: TGCGCCAGCACCGACAGGGGCCCGAACACCGGGGAGCTGTTTTTT. J is TRBJ2-2 and V is TRBV5-1; TRBD1 aligns across 8 bases. The CDR3 covers 15 residues. CDR1 SGHRS and CDR2 YFSETQ come from the germline V gene. The J segment lost 0 bases and the V segment lost 6 bases, leaving 4 bases of the junction unmatched.